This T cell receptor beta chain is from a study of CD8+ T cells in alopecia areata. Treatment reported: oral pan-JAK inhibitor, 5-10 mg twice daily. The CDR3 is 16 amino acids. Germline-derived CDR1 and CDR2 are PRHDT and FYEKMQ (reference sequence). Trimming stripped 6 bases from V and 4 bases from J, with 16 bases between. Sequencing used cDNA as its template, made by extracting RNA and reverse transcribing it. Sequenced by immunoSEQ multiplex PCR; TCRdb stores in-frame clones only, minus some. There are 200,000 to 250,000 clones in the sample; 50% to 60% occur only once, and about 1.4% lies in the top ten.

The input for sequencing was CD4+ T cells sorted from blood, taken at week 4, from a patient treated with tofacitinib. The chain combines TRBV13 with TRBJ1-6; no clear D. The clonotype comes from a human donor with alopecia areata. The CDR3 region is CASRDRGSPYNSPLHF. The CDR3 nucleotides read TGTGCCAGCAGAGATCGCGGTTCCCCATATAATTCACCCCTCCACTTT.